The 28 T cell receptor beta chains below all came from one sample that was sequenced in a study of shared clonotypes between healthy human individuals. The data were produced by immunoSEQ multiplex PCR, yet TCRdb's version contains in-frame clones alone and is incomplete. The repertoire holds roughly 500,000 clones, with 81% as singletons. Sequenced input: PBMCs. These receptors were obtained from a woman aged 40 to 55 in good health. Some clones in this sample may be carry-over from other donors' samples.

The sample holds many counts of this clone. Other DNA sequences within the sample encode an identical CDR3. The CDR3 spells CAWNLAGAEETQYF. The CDR3 DNA reads as TGTGCCTGGAATCTAGCGGGAGCAGAGGAGACCCAGTACTTC. The gene calls are TRBV30 and TRBJ2-5, with 10 bases aligning to TRBD2. CDR3 length equals 14 residues. Germline V gives CDR1 GTSNPN, CDR2 SVGIG (reference sequence). The ends lost 4 bases at V and 5 bases at J; junction bases unmatched: 7.

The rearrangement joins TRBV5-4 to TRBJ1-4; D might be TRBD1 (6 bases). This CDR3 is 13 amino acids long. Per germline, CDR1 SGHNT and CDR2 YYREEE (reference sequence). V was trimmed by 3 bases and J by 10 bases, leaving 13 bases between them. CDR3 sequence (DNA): TGTGCCAGCAGCTACCCCGGGGGCGGAAAACTGTTTTTT. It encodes CASSYPGGGKLFF.

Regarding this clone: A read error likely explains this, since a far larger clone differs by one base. The CDR3 DNA reads as TGTGCCACCAGCCCCAATGGTGTTCAAGAGTCCCAGTACTTC. Its protein product is CATSPNGVQESQYF. The chain carries TRBV15 and TRBJ2-5; D uncertain. The germline V gene encodes CDR1 LNHNV and CDR2 YYDKDF (reference sequence). CDR3 length: 14 residues.

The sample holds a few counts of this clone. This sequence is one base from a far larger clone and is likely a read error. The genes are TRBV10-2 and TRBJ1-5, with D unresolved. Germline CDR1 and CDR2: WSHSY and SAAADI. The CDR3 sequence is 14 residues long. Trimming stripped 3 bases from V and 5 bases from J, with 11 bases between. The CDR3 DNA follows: TGCGCCAGCAGTGAATCCCTGGCAGATCAGCCCCAGCATTTT. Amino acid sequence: CASSESLADQPQHF.

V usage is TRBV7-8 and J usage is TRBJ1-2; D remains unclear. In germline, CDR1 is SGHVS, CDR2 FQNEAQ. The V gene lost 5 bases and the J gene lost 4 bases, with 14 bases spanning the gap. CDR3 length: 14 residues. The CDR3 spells CASSIGRGSYGYTF. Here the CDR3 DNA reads TGTGCCAGCAGCATTGGACGGGGTTCCTATGGCTACACCTTC.

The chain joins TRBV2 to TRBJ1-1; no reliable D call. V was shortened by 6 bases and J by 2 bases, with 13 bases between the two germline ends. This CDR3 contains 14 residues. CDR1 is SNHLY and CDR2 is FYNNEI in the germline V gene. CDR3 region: CASSESGVNTEAFF. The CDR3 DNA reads TGTGCCAGCAGCGAATCTGGGGTAAACACTGAAGCTTTCTTT.

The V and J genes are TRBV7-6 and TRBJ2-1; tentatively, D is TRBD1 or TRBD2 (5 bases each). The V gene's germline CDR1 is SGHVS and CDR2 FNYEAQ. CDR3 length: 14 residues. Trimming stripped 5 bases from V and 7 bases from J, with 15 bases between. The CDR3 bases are TGTGCCAGCAGCCTAAGACAGACGGGAAATGAGCAGTTCTTC. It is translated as CASSLRQTGNEQFF.

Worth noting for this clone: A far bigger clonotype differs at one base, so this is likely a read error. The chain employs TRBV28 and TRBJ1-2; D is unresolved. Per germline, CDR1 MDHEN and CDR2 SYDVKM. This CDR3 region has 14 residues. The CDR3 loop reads CASSSPGRSYGHTF. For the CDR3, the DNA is TGTGCCAGCAGTTCGCCCGGGAGATCCTATGGCCACACCTTC.

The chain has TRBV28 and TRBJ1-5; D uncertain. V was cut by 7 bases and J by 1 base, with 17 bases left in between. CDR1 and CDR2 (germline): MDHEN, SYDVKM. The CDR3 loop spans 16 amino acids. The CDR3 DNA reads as TGTGCCAGCATATCTCCCTCCGGGGAAAGCAATCAGCCCCAGCATTTT. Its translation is CASISPSGESNQPQHF.

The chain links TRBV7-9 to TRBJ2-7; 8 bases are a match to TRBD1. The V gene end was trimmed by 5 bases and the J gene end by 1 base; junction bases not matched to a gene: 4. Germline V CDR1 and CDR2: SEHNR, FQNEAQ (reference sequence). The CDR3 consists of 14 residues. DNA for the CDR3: TGTGCCAGCAGCCCGGGACAGGTTTCCTACGAGCAGTACTTC. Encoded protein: CASSPGQVSYEQYF.

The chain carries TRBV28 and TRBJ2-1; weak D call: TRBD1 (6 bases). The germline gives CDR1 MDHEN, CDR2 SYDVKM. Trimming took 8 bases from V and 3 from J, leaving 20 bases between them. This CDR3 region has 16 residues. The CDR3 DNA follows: TGTGCCAGCGGCACTCCTGGACAGATCGTCTACAATGAGCAGTTCTTC. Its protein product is CASGTPGQIVYNEQFF.

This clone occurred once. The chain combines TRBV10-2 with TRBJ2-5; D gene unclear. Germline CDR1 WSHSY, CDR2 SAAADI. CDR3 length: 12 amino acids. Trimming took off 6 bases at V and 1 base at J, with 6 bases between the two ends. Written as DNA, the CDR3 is TGCGCCAGCAGGCGGCCCCAAGAGACCCAGTACTTC. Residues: CASRRPQETQYF.

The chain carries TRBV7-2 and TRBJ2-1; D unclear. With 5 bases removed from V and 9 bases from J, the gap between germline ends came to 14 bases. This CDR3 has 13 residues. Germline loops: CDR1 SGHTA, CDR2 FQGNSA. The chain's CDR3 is CASSPELSAEQFF. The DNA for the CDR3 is TGTGCCAGCAGCCCCGAACTTTCCGCTGAGCAGTTCTTC.

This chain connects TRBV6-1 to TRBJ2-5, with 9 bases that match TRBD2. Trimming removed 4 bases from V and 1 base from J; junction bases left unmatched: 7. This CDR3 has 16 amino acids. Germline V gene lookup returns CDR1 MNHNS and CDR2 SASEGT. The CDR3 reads CASSGYETSGQETQYF. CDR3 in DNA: TGTGCCAGCAGTGGCTACGAGACTAGCGGCCAAGAGACCCAGTACTTC.

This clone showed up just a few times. The CDR3 region has the DNA TGTGCCAGCAGCTCCCTAGCGGGAGGGCCCGCGAACACCGGGGAGCTGTTTTTT. Amino acids: CASSSLAGGPANTGELFF. The chain employs TRBV7-8 and TRBJ2-2, with 12 bases lining up with TRBD2. Germline-derived CDR1 and CDR2 are SGHVS and FQNEAQ. This CDR3 spans 18 amino acids. The V gene end was trimmed by 4 bases and the J gene end by 0 bases; junction bases not matched to a gene: 6.

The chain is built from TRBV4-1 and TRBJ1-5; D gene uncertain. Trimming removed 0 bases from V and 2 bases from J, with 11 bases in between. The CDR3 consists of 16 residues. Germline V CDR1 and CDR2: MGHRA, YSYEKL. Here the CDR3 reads CASSQDLRGGNQPQHF. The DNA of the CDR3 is TGCGCCAGCAGCCAAGATCTCCGGGGTGGCAATCAGCCCCAGCATTTT.

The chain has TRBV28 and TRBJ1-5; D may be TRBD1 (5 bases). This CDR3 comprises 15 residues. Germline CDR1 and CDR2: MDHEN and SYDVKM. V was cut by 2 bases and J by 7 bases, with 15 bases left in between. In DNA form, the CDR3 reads TGTGCCAGCAGTTTAGAGAACTGGGGCGGGCAGCCCCAGCATTTT. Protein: CASSLENWGGQPQHF.

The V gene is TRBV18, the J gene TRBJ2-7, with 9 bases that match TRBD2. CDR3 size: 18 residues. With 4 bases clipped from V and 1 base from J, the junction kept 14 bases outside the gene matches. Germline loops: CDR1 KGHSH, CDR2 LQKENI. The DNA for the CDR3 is TGTGCCAGCTCACAAACCGGGACTAGCATTGGGGTTTCCTACGAGCAGTACTTC. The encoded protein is CASSQTGTSIGVSYEQYF. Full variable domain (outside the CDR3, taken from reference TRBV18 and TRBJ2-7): NAGVMQNPRHLVRRRGQEARLRCSPMKGHSHVYWYRQLPEEGLKFMVYLQKENIIDESGMPKERFSAEFPKEGPSILRIQQVVRGDSAAYFCASSQTGTSIGVSYEQYFGPGTRLTVT.

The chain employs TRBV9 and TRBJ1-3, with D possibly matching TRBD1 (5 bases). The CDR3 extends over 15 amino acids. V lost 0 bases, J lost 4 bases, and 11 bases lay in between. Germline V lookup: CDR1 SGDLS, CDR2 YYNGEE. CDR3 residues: CASSVGSGLGNTIYF. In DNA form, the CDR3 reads TGTGCCAGCAGCGTAGGCTCAGGGCTCGGAAACACCATATATTTT.

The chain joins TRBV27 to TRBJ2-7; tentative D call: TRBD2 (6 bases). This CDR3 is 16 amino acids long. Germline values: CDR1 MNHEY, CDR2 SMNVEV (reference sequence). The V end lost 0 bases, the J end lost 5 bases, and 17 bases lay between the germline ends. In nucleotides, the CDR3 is TGTGCCAGCAGTTTATCAGGAGGGGCCTCCGTCAACGAGCAGTACTTC. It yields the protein CASSLSGGASVNEQYF.

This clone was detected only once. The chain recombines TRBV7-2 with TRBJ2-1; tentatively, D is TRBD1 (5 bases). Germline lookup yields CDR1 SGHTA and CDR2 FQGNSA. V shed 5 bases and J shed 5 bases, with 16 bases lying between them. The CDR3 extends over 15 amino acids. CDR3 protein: CASSPPRVGHNEQFF. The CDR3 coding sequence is TGTGCCAGCAGCCCCCCCAGGGTCGGCCACAATGAGCAGTTCTTC.

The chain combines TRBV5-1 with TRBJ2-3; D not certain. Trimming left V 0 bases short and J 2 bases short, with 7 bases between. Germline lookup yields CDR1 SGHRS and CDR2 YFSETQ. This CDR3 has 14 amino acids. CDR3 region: CASSLEQPTDTQYF. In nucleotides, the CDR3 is TGCGCCAGCAGCTTGGAGCAGCCCACAGATACGCAGTATTTT.

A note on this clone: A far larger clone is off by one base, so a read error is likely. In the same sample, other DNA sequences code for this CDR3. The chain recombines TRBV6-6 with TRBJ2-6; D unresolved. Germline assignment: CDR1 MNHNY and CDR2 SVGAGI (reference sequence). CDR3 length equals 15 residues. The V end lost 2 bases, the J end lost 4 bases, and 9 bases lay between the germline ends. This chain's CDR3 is CASSYTSAGANVLTF. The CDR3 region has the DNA TGTGCCAGCAGTTACACAAGTGCAGGGGCCAACGTCCTGACTTTC.

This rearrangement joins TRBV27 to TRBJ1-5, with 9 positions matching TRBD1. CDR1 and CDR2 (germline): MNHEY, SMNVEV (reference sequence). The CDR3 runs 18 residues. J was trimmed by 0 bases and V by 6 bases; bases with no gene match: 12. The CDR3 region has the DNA TGTGCCAGCAGGTCCCAAGATACAGGGGGCTATAGCAATCAGCCCCAGCATTTT. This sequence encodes CASRSQDTGGYSNQPQHF.

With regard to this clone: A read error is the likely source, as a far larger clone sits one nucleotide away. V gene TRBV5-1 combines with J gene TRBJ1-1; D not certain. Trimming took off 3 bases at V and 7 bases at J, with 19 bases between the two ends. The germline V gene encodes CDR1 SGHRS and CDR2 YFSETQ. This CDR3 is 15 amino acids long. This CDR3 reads CASSWAVDGLYEAFF. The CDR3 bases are TGCGCCAGCAGCTGGGCGGTTGACGGCCTGTATGAAGCTTTCTTT.

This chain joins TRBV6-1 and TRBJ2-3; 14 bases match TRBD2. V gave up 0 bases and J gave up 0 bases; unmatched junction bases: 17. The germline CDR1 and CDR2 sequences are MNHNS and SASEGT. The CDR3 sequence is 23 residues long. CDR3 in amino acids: CASSEAYGHPGLAGDSSTDTQYF. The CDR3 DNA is TGTGCCAGCAGTGAAGCTTACGGACACCCGGGACTAGCGGGGGACTCTAGCACAGATACGCAGTATTTT.

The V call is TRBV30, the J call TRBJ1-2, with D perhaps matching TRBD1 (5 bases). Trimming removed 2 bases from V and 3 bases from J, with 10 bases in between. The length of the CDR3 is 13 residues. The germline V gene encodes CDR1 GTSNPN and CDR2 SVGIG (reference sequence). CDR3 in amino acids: CAWSKTGDYGYTF. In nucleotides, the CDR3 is TGTGCCTGGAGTAAAACAGGCGACTATGGCTACACCTTC. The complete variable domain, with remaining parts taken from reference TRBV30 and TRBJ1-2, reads SQTIHQWPATLVQPVGSPLSLECTVEGTSNPNLYWYRQAAGRGLQLLFYSVGIGQISSEVPQNLSASRPQDRQFILSSKKLLLSDSGFYLCAWSKTGDYGYTFGSGTRLTVV.

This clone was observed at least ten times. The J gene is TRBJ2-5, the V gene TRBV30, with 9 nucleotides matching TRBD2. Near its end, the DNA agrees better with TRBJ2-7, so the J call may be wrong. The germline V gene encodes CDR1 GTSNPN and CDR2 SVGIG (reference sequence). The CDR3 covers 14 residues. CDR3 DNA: TGTGCCTGGAGGCCCTGGCGGGAGGGCCGCGAGCAGTACTTC. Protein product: CAWRPWREGREQYF.